This is a list of T cell receptor beta chains from one sample in a study of T cell responses to AZD1222 COVID-19 vaccine. TCRdb's table, derived via immunoSEQ multiplex PCR, lists solely in-frame clones and lacks some. The sample records 65,000 to 80,000 clones, around 90% being singletons. The source material was peripheral blood, sampled on day 0 of MenACWY control vaccination. Receptor source: an adult in good health. CDR3s include the opening cysteine and the closing phenylalanine or tryptophan. The order of the fields is V gene, J gene, clone size, D gene, CDR3 DNA, CDR3 protein. A D gene is named only where the DNA matches it firmly. Clone size is shown for a subset of rows, as once, few, many or a class of expanded clone.

V gene: TRBV5-8
J gene: TRBJ2-5
clone size: -
D gene: -
CDR3 DNA: TGTGCCAGCAGCTTGATAAACAGGGACCCTTATGGGACCCAGTACTTC
CDR3 protein: CASSLINRDPYGTQYF

V gene: TRBV7-7
J gene: TRBJ2-7
clone size: -
D gene: -
CDR3 DNA: TGTGCCAGCAGCTTAGTTCTGGGGCAAGAGCAGTACTTC
CDR3 protein: CASSLVLGQEQYF

V gene: TRBV6-5
J gene: TRBJ2-7
clone size: -
D gene: -
CDR3 DNA: TGTGCCAGCAGTTACTCGCAAGGGGAAGTCTACGAGCAGTACTTC
CDR3 protein: CASSYSQGEVYEQYF

V gene: TRBV6-5
J gene: TRBJ1-4
clone size: -
D gene: TRBD1
CDR3 DNA: TGTGCCAGCAGACGACAGGGAGTAACTAATGAAAAACTGTTTTTT
CDR3 protein: CASRRQGVTNEKLFF

V gene: TRBV28
J gene: TRBJ1-2
clone size: -
D gene: -
CDR3 DNA: TGTGCCAGCAGTTTCGGTGGCGGTACCTTTTATGGCTACACCTTC
CDR3 protein: CASSFGGGTFYGYTF

V gene: TRBV19
J gene: TRBJ2-3
clone size: -
D gene: -
CDR3 DNA: TGTGCCAGTAGTATGACTCACACAGATACGCAGTATTTT
CDR3 protein: CASSMTHTDTQYF

V gene: TRBV6-2/TRBV6-3
J gene: TRBJ2-3
clone size: -
D gene: -
CDR3 DNA: TGTGCCAGCAGTGGGACGGGGTTCGGACGGGATACGCAGTATTTT
CDR3 protein: CASSGTGFGRDTQYF

V gene: TRBV29-1
J gene: TRBJ1-1
clone size: -
D gene: -
CDR3 DNA: TGCAGCGTTGCCCGGGGCATGAACACTGAAGCTTTCTTT
CDR3 protein: CSVARGMNTEAFF

V gene: TRBV3-1/TRBV3-2
J gene: TRBJ2-2
clone size: once
D gene: -
CDR3 DNA: TGTGCCAGCAGCCGCCCACTTGGACAGTTTGACACCGGGGAGCTGTTTTTT
CDR3 protein: CASSRPLGQFDTGELFF

V gene: TRBV6-5
J gene: TRBJ1-1
clone size: -
D gene: -
CDR3 DNA: TGTGCCAGCAGGGTGGGTTTGGGCACTGAAGCTTTCTTT
CDR3 protein: CASRVGLGTEAFF

V gene: TRBV9
J gene: TRBJ1-1
clone size: -
D gene: -
CDR3 DNA: TGTGCCAGCAGCGTGCAGGGTACGGGCACTGAAGCTTTCTTT
CDR3 protein: CASSVQGTGTEAFF

V gene: TRBV7-9
J gene: TRBJ2-3
clone size: -
D gene: TRBD2
CDR3 DNA: TGTGCCAGCAGCTTAGTCAAGCGGGAGGGCCTAACAGATACGCAGTATTTT
CDR3 protein: CASSLVKREGLTDTQYF

V gene: TRBV5-6
J gene: TRBJ1-6
clone size: -
D gene: -
CDR3 DNA: TGTGCCAGCAGCACCGCCGGGACTACGGCTAATTCACCCCTCCACTTT
CDR3 protein: CASSTAGTTANSPLHF

V gene: TRBV5-3
J gene: TRBJ2-3
clone size: -
D gene: TRBD1
CDR3 DNA: TGTGCCAGAATCCTCTCTGAGACAGGGGACACAGATACGCAGTATTTT
CDR3 protein: CARILSETGDTDTQYF

V gene: TRBV27
J gene: TRBJ1-5
clone size: -
D gene: TRBD1
CDR3 DNA: TGTGCCAGCAGTCCCTGGACAGGGGAGGGCGGTCAGCCCCAGCATTTT
CDR3 protein: CASSPWTGEGGQPQHF

V gene: TRBV6-2/TRBV6-3
J gene: TRBJ2-7
clone size: -
D gene: TRBD1
CDR3 DNA: TGTGCCAGCAGTTATCGAGGGGGCCGCCTTTACGAGCAGTACTTC
CDR3 protein: CASSYRGGRLYEQYF

V gene: TRBV19
J gene: TRBJ2-4
clone size: -
D gene: -
CDR3 DNA: TGTGCCAGTAGTATCCGCGACAGTGATATAAACATTCAGTACTTC
CDR3 protein: CASSIRDSDINIQYF

V gene: TRBV24-1
J gene: TRBJ1-5
clone size: -
D gene: TRBD1
CDR3 DNA: TGTGCCACCAGTGAAGGGGGACAGAATAATCAGCCCCAGCATTTT
CDR3 protein: CATSEGGQNNQPQHF

V gene: TRBV27
J gene: TRBJ1-6
clone size: -
D gene: TRBD1
CDR3 DNA: TGTGCCAGCAGTTTATCCCCGGGACAGAACTATAATTCACCCCTCCACTTT
CDR3 protein: CASSLSPGQNYNSPLHF

V gene: TRBV19
J gene: TRBJ2-6
clone size: -
D gene: -
CDR3 DNA: TGTGCCAGTAGTATAAACAGAGCCTCTGGGGCCAACGTCCTGACTTTC
CDR3 protein: CASSINRASGANVLTF

V gene: TRBV6-2/TRBV6-3
J gene: TRBJ2-5
clone size: -
D gene: TRBD2
CDR3 DNA: TGTGCCAGCAGTTTCAGCCCCCCCACCCTGCTAAGCGGGAGAAAGACCCAGTACTTC
CDR3 protein: CASSFSPPTLLSGRKTQYF

V gene: TRBV11-2
J gene: TRBJ2-2
clone size: once
D gene: -
CDR3 DNA: TGTGCCAGCAGCTTATACAACACCGGGGAGCTGTTTTTT
CDR3 protein: CASSLYNTGELFF

V gene: TRBV28
J gene: TRBJ1-2
clone size: -
D gene: -
CDR3 DNA: TGTGCCAGCAGTTTAACCGGGGTACGAAACTATGGCTACACCTTC
CDR3 protein: CASSLTGVRNYGYTF

V gene: TRBV5-1
J gene: TRBJ2-6
clone size: once
D gene: -
CDR3 DNA: TGCGCCAGCAGCTTCGACAGCTCTGGGGCCAACGTCCTGACTTTC
CDR3 protein: CASSFDSSGANVLTF

V gene: TRBV5-1
J gene: TRBJ2-2
clone size: -
D gene: TRBD2
CDR3 DNA: TGCGCCAGCAGCATTACTAGCGGGGGTAGCACCGGGGAGCTGTTTTTT
CDR3 protein: CASSITSGGSTGELFF

V gene: TRBV24-1
J gene: TRBJ2-2
clone size: -
D gene: -
CDR3 DNA: TGTGCCACCAGTGAACCGGGACTGGGGCCCGGGGAGCTGTTTTTT
CDR3 protein: CATSEPGLGPGELFF

V gene: TRBV5-6
J gene: TRBJ1-6
clone size: -
D gene: -
CDR3 DNA: TGTGCCAGCAGCTTGTTCGGTTCACCCCTCCACTTT
CDR3 protein: CASSLFGSPLHF

V gene: TRBV11-2
J gene: TRBJ2-7
clone size: -
D gene: TRBD2
CDR3 DNA: TGTGCCAGCAGGTCAAGCGGGAGGGCCTTATACGAGCAGTACTTC
CDR3 protein: CASRSSGRALYEQYF

V gene: TRBV27
J gene: TRBJ2-3
clone size: -
D gene: TRBD2
CDR3 DNA: TGTGCCACCGGGACTAGCGGGTTTTCAGATACGCAGTATTTT
CDR3 protein: CATGTSGFSDTQYF

V gene: TRBV27
J gene: TRBJ1-6
clone size: -
D gene: -
CDR3 DNA: TGTGCCAGCAGTTTTGGAGGACAGCCCCTGGGTAATTCACCCCTCCACTTT
CDR3 protein: CASSFGGQPLGNSPLHF

V gene: TRBV19
J gene: TRBJ1-2
clone size: -
D gene: -
CDR3 DNA: TGTGCCAGTAGTATTGGTTCAGACTATGGCTACACCTTC
CDR3 protein: CASSIGSDYGYTF

V gene: TRBV5-4
J gene: TRBJ2-2
clone size: once
D gene: -
CDR3 DNA: TGTGCCAGCACCGTAGAGAACACCGGGGAGCTGTTTTTT
CDR3 protein: CASTVENTGELFF